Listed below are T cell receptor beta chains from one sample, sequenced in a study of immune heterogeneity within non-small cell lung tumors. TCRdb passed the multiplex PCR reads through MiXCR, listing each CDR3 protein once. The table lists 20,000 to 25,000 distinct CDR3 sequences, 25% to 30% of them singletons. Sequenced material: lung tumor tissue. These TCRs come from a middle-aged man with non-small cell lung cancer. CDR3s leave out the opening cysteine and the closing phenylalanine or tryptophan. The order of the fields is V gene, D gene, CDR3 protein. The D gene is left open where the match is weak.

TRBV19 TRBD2 ASSMGAGGPYEQY
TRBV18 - ASSPDLSYNEQF
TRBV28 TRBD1 ASKRTGWFNEQF
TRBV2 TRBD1 ASSLGQGRTTEAF
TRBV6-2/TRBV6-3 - ASSSLEGTDTQY
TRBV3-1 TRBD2 ASSLRPAGGGSDTQY
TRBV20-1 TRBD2 SATIAGEVYNEQF
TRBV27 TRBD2 ASSLNAPLAGNRGISYEQY
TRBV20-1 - SARESSGANVLT
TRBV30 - AWSRTDTDTQY